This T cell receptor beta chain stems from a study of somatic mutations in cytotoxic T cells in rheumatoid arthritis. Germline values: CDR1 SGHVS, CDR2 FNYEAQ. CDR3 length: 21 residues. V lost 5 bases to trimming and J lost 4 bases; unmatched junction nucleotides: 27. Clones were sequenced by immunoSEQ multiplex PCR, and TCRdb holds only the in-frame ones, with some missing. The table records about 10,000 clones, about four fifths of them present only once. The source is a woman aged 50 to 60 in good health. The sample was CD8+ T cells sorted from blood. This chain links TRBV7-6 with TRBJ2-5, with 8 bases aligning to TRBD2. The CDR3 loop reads CASSQSPLPSGTSKRRETQYF. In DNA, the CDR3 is TGTGCCAGCAGCCAGTCGCCGCTCCCCTCCGGGACTAGTAAGAGGCGAGAGACCCAGTACTTC.